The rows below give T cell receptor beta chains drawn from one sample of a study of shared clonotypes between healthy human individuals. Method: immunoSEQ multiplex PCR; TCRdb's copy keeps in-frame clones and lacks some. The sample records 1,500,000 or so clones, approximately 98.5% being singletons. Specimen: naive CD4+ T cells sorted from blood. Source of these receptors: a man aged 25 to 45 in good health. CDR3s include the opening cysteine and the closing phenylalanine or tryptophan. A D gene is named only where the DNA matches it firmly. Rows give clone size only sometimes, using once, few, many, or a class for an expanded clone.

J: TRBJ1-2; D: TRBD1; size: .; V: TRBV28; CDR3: CASSSFPGTGKSGYTF; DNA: TGTGCCAGCAGTTCCTTTCCCGGGACAGGGAAAAGTGGCTACACCTTC
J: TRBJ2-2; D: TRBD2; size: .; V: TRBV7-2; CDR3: CASSSRTSEYTGELFF; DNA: TGTGCCAGCAGCTCCCGGACTAGCGAATACACCGGGGAGCTGTTTTTT
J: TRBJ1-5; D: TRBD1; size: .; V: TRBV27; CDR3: CASSLKGQGINQPQHF; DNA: TGTGCCAGCAGTTTAAAAGGACAGGGGATTAATCAGCCCCAGCATTTT
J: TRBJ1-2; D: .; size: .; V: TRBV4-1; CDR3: CASSQNTGRGNYGYTF; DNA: TGCGCCAGCAGCCAAAATACAGGGAGGGGTAACTATGGCTACACCTTC
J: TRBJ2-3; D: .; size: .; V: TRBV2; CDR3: CASSGELRDTQYF; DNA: TGTGCCAGCAGTGGGGAACTGAGAGATACGCAGTATTTT
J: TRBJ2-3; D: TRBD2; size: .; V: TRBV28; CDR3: CASKERGRNTDTQYF; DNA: TGTGCCAGCAAAGAGCGGGGACGGAACACAGATACGCAGTATTTT
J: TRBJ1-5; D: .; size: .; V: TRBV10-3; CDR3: CAISESGQNNQPQHF; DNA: TGTGCCATCAGTGAATCCGGACAGAACAATCAGCCCCAGCATTTT
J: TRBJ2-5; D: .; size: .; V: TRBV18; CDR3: CASQPRQVNQETQYF; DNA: TGTGCCAGTCAACCAAGACAGGTCAACCAAGAGACCCAGTACTTC
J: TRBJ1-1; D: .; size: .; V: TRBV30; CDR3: CAWSTRANTEAFF; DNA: TGTGCCTGGAGCACCAGGGCAAACACTGAAGCTTTCTTT
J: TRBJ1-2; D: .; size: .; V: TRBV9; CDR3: CASSVAEQDYGYTF; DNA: TGTGCCAGCAGCGTAGCTGAACAGGACTATGGCTACACCTTC
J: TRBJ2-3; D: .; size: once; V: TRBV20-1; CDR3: CSASTGDTQYF; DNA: TGCAGTGCTAGCACAGGAGATACGCAGTATTTT
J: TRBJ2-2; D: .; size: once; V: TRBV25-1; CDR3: CASSADQGGVGELFF; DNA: TGTGCCAGCAGTGCGGACCAGGGGGGGGTCGGGGAGCTGTTTTTT
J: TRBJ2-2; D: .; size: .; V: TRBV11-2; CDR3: CASSSNIRTGELFF; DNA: TGTGCCAGCAGCTCCAATATTAGGACCGGGGAGCTGTTTTTT
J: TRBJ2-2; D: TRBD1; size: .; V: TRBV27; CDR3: CASSWDRGRRTTGELFF; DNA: TGTGCCAGCAGTTGGGACAGGGGGCGAAGGACGACCGGGGAGCTGTTTTTT
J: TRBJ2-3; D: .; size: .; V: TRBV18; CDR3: CASSRLWGTDTQYF; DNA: TGTGCCAGCTCACGATTGTGGGGCACAGATACGCAGTATTTT
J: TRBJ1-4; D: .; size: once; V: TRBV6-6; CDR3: CASTQALGKLFF; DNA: TGTGCCAGCACACAGGCGCTTGGAAAACTGTTTTTT
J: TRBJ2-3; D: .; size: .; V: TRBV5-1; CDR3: CASSYGDTMGTDTQYF; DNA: TGCGCCAGCAGCTACGGAGACACCATGGGGACAGATACGCAGTATTTT
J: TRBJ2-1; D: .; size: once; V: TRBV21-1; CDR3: CASSKATSGSEQFF; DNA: TGTGCCAGCAGCAAGGCGACTAGCGGGAGTGAGCAGTTCTTC
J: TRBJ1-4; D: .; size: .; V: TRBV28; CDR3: CASSFPSGRSNEKLFF; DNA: TGTGCCAGCAGTTTCCCGTCGGGACGGTCTAATGAAAAACTGTTTTTT
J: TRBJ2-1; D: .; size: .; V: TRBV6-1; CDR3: CASRGGIYEQFF; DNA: TGTGCCAGCAGGGGGGGCATATATGAGCAGTTCTTC
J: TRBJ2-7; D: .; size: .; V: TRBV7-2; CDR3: CASSLDFRAAQTYEQYF; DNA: TGTGCCAGCAGCTTAGACTTTCGGGCCGCTCAAACCTACGAGCAGTACTTC
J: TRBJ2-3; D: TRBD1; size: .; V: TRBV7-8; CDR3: CASSLRRDRGLGADTQYF; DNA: TGTGCCAGCAGCTTGCGCCGGGACAGGGGGCTGGGCGCAGATACGCAGTATTTT
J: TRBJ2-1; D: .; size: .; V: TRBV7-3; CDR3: CASSVTSSNEQFF; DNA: TGTGCCAGCAGCGTGACTAGTAGTAATGAGCAGTTCTTC
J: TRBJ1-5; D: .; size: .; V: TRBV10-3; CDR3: CAISVVGQPQHF; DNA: TGTGCCATCAGCGTTGTGGGGCAGCCCCAGCATTTT
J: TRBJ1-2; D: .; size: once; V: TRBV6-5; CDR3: CASSYTGTYGYTF; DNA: TGTGCCAGCAGTTACACAGGGACCTATGGCTACACCTTC
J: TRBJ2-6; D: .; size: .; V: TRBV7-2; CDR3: CASSRGDFSGANVLTF; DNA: TGTGCCAGCAGCCGAGGGGATTTTTCCGGGGCCAACGTCCTGACTTTC
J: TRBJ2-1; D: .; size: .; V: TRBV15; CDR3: CATSRGGGRPVNEQFF; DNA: TGTGCCACCAGCAGAGGAGGAGGGAGGCCTGTCAATGAGCAGTTCTTC
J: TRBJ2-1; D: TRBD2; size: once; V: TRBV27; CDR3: CASSSGTSGSGEQFF; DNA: TGTGCCAGCAGTTCCGGGACTAGCGGGAGTGGTGAGCAGTTCTTC
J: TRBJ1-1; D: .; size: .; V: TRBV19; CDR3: CASSLLRGNTEAFF; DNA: TGTGCCAGTAGTCTTCTGCGCGGGAACACTGAAGCTTTCTTT
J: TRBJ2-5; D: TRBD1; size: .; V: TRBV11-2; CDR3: CASSLRPGTGQETQYF; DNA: TGTGCCAGCAGCCTTCGTCCCGGGACAGGCCAAGAGACCCAGTACTTC
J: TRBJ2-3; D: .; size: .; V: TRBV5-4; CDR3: CASSFGSLYTDTQYF; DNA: TGTGCCAGCAGCTTCGGGTCACTTTACACAGATACGCAGTATTTT
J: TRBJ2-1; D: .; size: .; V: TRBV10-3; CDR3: CAISSPRDGPNEQFF; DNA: TGTGCCATCAGTTCCCCCCGGGACGGACCCAATGAGCAGTTCTTC
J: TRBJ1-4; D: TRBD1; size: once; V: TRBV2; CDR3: CASTSTGTGGEKLFF; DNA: TGTGCCAGCACATCGACCGGGACAGGGGGAGAAAAACTGTTTTTT
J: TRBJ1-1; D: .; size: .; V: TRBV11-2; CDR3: CASSYVVKMNTEAFF; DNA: TGTGCCAGCAGCTACGTTGTGAAGATGAACACTGAAGCTTTCTTT
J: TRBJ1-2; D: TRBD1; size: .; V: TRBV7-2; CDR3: CASSWSGTGRYGYTF; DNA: TGTGCCAGCAGCTGGTCGGGGACAGGGCGCTATGGCTACACCTTC
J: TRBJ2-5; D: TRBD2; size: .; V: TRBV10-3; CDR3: CAISDPGTSGRETQYF; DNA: TGTGCCATCAGTGACCCCGGGACTAGCGGGAGAGAGACCCAGTACTTC
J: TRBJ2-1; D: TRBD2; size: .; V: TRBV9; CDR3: CASSVGAGGGYNEQFF; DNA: TGTGCCAGCAGCGTTGGAGCGGGAGGGGGATACAATGAGCAGTTCTTC
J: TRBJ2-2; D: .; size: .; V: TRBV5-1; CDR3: CASSLTMNTGELFF; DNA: TGCGCCAGCAGCTTAACGATGAACACCGGGGAGCTGTTTTTT
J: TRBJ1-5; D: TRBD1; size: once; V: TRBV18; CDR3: CASSRGTGGWNQPQHF; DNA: TGTGCCAGCTCGAGAGGGACAGGGGGTTGGAATCAGCCCCAGCATTTT
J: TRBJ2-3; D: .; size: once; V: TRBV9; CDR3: CASSPLPGRGADTQYF; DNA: TGTGCCAGCAGCCCTTTGCCGGGTCGAGGGGCAGATACGCAGTATTTT
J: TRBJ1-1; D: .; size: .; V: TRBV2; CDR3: CASLPNTEAFF; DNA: TGTGCCAGCCTGCCGAACACTGAAGCTTTCTTT